This is a list of T cell receptor beta chains from one sample in a study of cytomegalovirus exposure and HLA in healthy donors. This table comes from immunoSEQ multiplex PCR, and its TCRdb copy is limited to in-frame clones, with some not included. There are 130,000 or so clones in the sample; roughly four fifths occur only once, and about 2% lies in the top ten. The sample taken for sequencing was PBMCs. The origin of the receptors is a female donor in good health and CMV-seropositive. Both conserved end residues are part of each CDR3. Size is omitted from some rows. Given values are once, few, many or a class for expanded clones.

V	size	CDR3
TRBV28	-	CASKPPQLRAFF
TRBV27	-	CASSSTPVGGEQYF
TRBV7-6	few	CASSLSPGIPEQYF
TRBV15	few	CATSSADRGEQYF
TRBV5-6	-	CASSFGRGQEQYF
TRBV29-1	once	CSVGEGGTDTQYF
TRBV2	-	CASSKREGRETQYF
TRBV5-1	-	CASSVGTGGPSDTQYF
TRBV5-4	once	CASSSRNRGREKLFF
TRBV7-2	-	CASGQGRGYTF
TRBV6-1	few	CASRTRRQAYTEAFF
TRBV5-1	-	CASSFGTGFSPLYF
TRBV7-9	-	CASSWTGSGGYTF
TRBV27	few	CASSSANPRTFYEQYF
TRBV5-6	-	CASSLADREVRYF